This record looks at one T cell receptor (beta chain) sequence and its context. The data originate from a study of blood T cell repertoires in COVID-19. Produced via immunoSEQ multiplex PCR; TCRdb's table is partial and in-frame only. The profile covers roughly 57,000 clones, with 60% to 80% appearing a single time and around 43% taken by the ten largest. V lost 0 bases and J lost 4; bases outside the gene matches: 4. The CDR3 length is 15 residues. Germline V lookup: CDR1 MNHEY, CDR2 SVGEGT. This TCR derives from an older man with active or convalescent COVID-19. The chain uses TRBV6-2 or TRBV6-3 and TRBJ1-2, with 8 bases that match TRBD1. The sample taken for sequencing was peripheral blood. The CDR3 nucleotides read TGTGCCAGCAGTTACTCGGACAGGGTTGGCTATGGCTACACCTTC. It translates to CASSYSDRVGYGYTF.